This TCR beta chain was recorded in a study of blood T cell repertoires in COVID-19. V dropped 3 bases and J dropped 0 bases, with 5 bases sitting between them. This CDR3 comprises 13 residues. Germline V gene data show CDR1 as MNHEY and CDR2 as SMNVEV (reference sequence). Profiled with immunoSEQ multiplex PCR; TCRdb holds only in-frame clones, not every one. The data contain approximately 240,000 clones, roughly 80% of them singletons. This chain connects TRBV27 to TRBJ1-1; D is unclear. Sequenced sample: peripheral blood. This clonotype was obtained from a woman aged 35 to 49 with active or convalescent COVID-19. CDR3 DNA: TGTGCCAGCAGTTTTACGGTGAACACTGAAGCTTTCTTT. Its protein product is CASSFTVNTEAFF.